This T cell receptor beta chain emerged from a study of beta chain features in type 1 diabetes. Study observations and caveats: Type 1 diabetes patients showed fewer insertions and more deletions at VDJ junctions. A moderate, significant TCRB CDR3 shortening appeared in type 1 diabetes across four CD4+ subsets.

In its sample, this clone was seen many times. As yet, its antigen is unknown. Expressed TCRB transcripts were sequenced, since all the RNA that had been isolated was reverse transcribed. Profiling relied on immunoSEQ multiplex PCR, and the TCRdb table lists in-frame clones only, not all of them. The sample lists about 660,000 clones; over 11% were seen once. The CDR3 sequence is 13 residues long. Deletions cut 5 bases from V and 9 bases from J, with 14 bases between. The V gene's germline CDR1 is PRHDT and CDR2 FYEKMQ (reference sequence). The purity of all sorted populations exceeded 98%. The origin of this receptor is a man between 18 and 29 years old with type 1 diabetes. Sequencing input: naive CD4+ T cells from blood. V and J are TRBV13 and TRBJ2-1, with a tentative D call TRBD1 (5 bases). The chain's CDR3 is CASSTRPQGEQFF. The CDR3 DNA follows: TGTGCCAGCAGCACCAGACCCCAGGGTGAGCAGTTCTTC.